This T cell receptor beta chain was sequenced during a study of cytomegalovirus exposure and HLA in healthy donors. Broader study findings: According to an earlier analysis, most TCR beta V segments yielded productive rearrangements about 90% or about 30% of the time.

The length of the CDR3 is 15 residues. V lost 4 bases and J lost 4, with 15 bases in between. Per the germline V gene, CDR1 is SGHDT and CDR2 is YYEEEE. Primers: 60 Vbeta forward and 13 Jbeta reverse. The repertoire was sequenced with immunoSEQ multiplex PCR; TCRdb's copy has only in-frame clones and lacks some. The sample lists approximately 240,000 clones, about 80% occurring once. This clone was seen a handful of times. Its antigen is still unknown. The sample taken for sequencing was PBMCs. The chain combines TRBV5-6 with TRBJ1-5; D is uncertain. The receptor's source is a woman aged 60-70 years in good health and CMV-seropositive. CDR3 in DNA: TGTGCCAGCAGCGCCGGGTATTCTCCGAATCAGCCCCAGCATTTT. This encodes CASSAGYSPNQPQHF.